This T cell receptor beta chain was sequenced for a study of regulatory T cells in long-lasting Graves disease. V lost 5 bases, J lost 0 bases, and 13 bases lay in between. The CDR3 consists of 15 residues. Building of the TCR beta libraries involved iRepertoire HTBI primers and Arm-PCR of CDR3 regions. One entry per CDR3 protein, called by TCRdb with MiXCR from the multiplex PCR reads. The sample consists of roughly 400,000 distinct CDR3 sequences, approximately 16% of them appearing once. This clonotype occurred many times. This sample's time point: newly diagnosed GD, antithyroid drugs for less than 3 months. Isolated PBMC RNA provided the starting material for the TCR library. These records were also assigned to another study, of T cells in Graves' hyperthyroidism and ophthalmopathy. That work contributes: The hyperthyroidism patients had all been newly diagnosed, and their disease duration was under 2 months. Their ages ranged from 18 to 65 years.

This clonotype was sampled from a middle-aged woman with Graves disease. The chain joins TRBV12-3 or TRBV12-4 to TRBJ1-1; D is unresolved. The sample was peripheral blood mononuclear cells (PBMCs), taken at new diagnosis, from a patient treated with antithyroid drugs. As DNA, the CDR3 is TGTGCCAGCAGTGAAGGTGGGTATATGAACACTGAAGCTTTCTTT. Its translation is CASSEGGYMNTEAFF.